Listed here is a single T cell receptor (beta chain). This clone's antigen is unknown. No base quality information exists; no much larger clone differs at one position. Library preparation was by the immunoSEQ multiplex PCR assay. TCRdb retrieved this table from immuneACCESS and kept in-frame rearrangements only. Not all clones are present; in checked studies, unresolved V genes account for under half, and no reason is known for the remainder. The sample yields 32,000 or so clones; about 85% were counted once. The top ten clones comprise 0.75% to 1% of the sample. For TCR Vbeta sequencing, memory CD4+ T cells were sorted ex vivo from the peripheral blood of both healthy controls and narcolepsy patients. The record originates from a study of T cells in narcolepsy (dated by TCRdb to 2017 to 2018). For the wider study: Healthy control donors were enrolled in the study alongside patients who had narcolepsy type 1 or type 2 (NT1, NT2). To look for autoreactive T cells in narcolepsy patients that target self-antigens of hypocretin neurons (hypocretin, TRIB2), the study used TCR Vbeta sequencing to follow clonotypes in blood and CSF.

Overall results and qualifications from the work: Certain blood memory CD4+ repertoires from patients and controls had no sequences that matched autoreactive T cell clones. In plots comparing CSF and blood CD4+ T cell clonotypes from the same patient, HCRT-specific and TRIB2-specific autoreactive clonotypes were highlighted. According to the report, autoreactive clonotypes were detected serially in the blood of the same patients and of different patients, but not in healthy controls. Patients and controls had similar numbers of sequenced blood memory CD4+ clonotypes, with averages of approximately 40,000 in patients and some 35,000 in controls.

For this chain, trimming is 5 bases at the V end and 4 bases at the J end, and the number of junction bases without a gene match is 6. CDR1 and CDR2, looked up from the germline V gene, are SGHTA and FQGNSA. Reading from cysteine to phenylalanine, the CDR3 counts 15 amino acids. Kept here is only the CDR3 DNA, which spans 45 bases and is read in frame from base 1. The sequenced material came from CD45RA- memory CD4+ T cells from PBMCs. The cell subset or site label for this specimen denotes: memory T cells sorted ex vivo from peripheral blood. The clonotype comes from a human donor with narcolepsy. This chain joins TRBV7-2 to TRBJ2-2, with 8 bases aligning to TRBD1. The CDR3 reads as follows: CASSTRQGSTGELFF. The DNA sequence is given as TGTGCCAGCAGCACTCGACAGGGGAGCACCGGGGAGCTGTTTTTT.